This TCR beta chain stems from a study of blood T cell repertoires in COVID-19. Study overall: Acute-phase and convalescent COVID-19 samples originated in the United States, Italy and Spain.

Sequencing was performed with immunoSEQ multiplex PCR; in TCRdb, only in-frame clones are kept and a portion is missing. The table has about 60,000 clones, 75% to 80% seen once; the top ten hold 25%. The V end lost 6 bases, the J end lost 8 bases, and 19 bases lay between the germline ends. There are 13 residues in the CDR3. Germline-derived CDR1 and CDR2 are SQVTM and ANQGSEA. The TCR comes from a human donor in a cohort sampled during active COVID-19. Sequencing input: peripheral blood. The chain has TRBV29-1 and TRBJ1-2; D is possibly TRBD1 (5 bases). CDR3 nucleotides: TGCAGCGTAGCCGCTCAGGGTGTCGGGGGCTACACCTTC. It is translated as CSVAAQGVGGYTF.